The T cell receptor (beta chain) under discussion was sequenced for a study of blood T cell repertoires in COVID-19. Clones were read by immunoSEQ multiplex PCR, and TCRdb kept only the in-frame ones, dropping some. The sample yields 86,000 or so clones, roughly 86% seen once. Trimming took off 6 bases at V and 4 bases at J, with 21 bases between the two ends. In germline, CDR1 is WSHSY, CDR2 SAAADI. The CDR3 extends over 16 amino acids. The sample taken for sequencing was peripheral blood. The V and J genes are TRBV10-2 and TRBJ1-2; D is uncertain. The TCR was taken from a man aged 50 or older with active or convalescent COVID-19. The CDR3 coding sequence is TGCGCCAGCAGCGACGCCAGCAGGAGGCAGGCCTATGGCTACACCTTC. This encodes CASSDASRRQAYGYTF.